This T cell receptor (beta chain) is drawn from a study of T cells in Graves' hyperthyroidism and ophthalmopathy. This clonotype was picked up a small number of times. Using RNA transcripts as the source, TCR beta CDR3 regions were amplified. HTBI primers were employed in a first-round RT-PCR of the TCR CDR3. TCRdb redid the calling of the multiplex PCR reads with MiXCR, one entry per CDR3 protein. This sample carries about 370,000 distinct CDR3 sequences, approximately 14% of them seen once, and the ten largest clones take roughly a fifth. With 3 bases removed from V and 7 bases from J, the gap between germline ends came to 20 bases. Looked up from germline, CDR1 is SGHKS and CDR2 is YYEKEE (reference sequence). The CDR3 contains 16 residues.

The receptor comes from a woman in her fifties or sixties with Graves' ophthalmopathy. This chain uses TRBV5-5 with TRBJ2-4; D is tentatively TRBD1 or TRBD2 (5 bases each). The sample comprised blood. The CDR3 DNA reads as TGTGCCAGCAGCTCATACTCAGGGAGCCGTGATAACATTCAGTACTTC. Translation gives CASSSYSGSRDNIQYF.